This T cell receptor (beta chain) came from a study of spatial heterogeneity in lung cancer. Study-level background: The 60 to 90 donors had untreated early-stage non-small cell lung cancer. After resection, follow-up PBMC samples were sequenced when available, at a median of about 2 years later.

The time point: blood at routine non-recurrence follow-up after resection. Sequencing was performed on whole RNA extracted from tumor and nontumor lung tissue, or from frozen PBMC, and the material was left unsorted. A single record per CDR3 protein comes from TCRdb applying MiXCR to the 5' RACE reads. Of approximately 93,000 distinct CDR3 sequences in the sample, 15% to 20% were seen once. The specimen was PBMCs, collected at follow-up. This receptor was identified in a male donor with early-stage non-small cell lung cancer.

Here the CDR3 DNA reads TGTGCCAGCAGCCAAGGAAGCAGCTACGAGCAGTACTTC. It yields the protein CASSQGSSYEQYF. The chain links TRBV3-1 to TRBJ2-7; D remains unclear. The CDR3 sequence is 13 residues long. V was trimmed by 1 base and J by 3 bases, leaving 7 bases between them. Germline-derived CDR1 and CDR2 are LGHDT and YNNKEL (reference sequence).